The next 9 T cell receptor beta chains were all read from a single sample in a study of radiotherapy plus CTLA-4 blockade in lung cancer. The assay was immunoSEQ multiplex PCR, and TCRdb's table has in-frame clones only and misses some. Among about 80,000 clones listed, roughly 86% were seen once. This sample comprised peripheral blood, obtained from a patient treated with radiotherapy plus ipilimumab. The receptors stem from a human donor with non-small cell lung cancer who had stable disease on radiotherapy plus ipilimumab.

Judged by abundance, this clone is medium-sized. The chain carries TRBV7-2 and TRBJ2-7; either TRBD1 or TRBD2 may fit D (6 bases each). Trimming took off 6 bases at V and 2 bases at J, with 14 bases between the two ends. The CDR3 length is 14 residues. In germline, CDR1 is SGHTA, CDR2 FQGNSA. The CDR3 DNA sequence: TGTGCCAGCAGTCAAAATGGGGGGCCCTACGAGCAGTACTTC. It translates to CASSQNGGPYEQYF. The complete variable domain, with remaining parts taken from reference TRBV7-2 and TRBJ2-7, reads GAGVSQSPSNKVTEKGKDVELRCDPISGHTALYWYRQSLGQGLEFLIYFQGNSAPDKSGLPSDRFSAERTGGSVSTLTIQRTQQEDSAVYLCASSQNGGPYEQYFGPGTRLTVT.

V gene TRBV4-2 combines with J gene TRBJ2-1; 7 bases are a match to TRBD2. The V gene's germline CDR1 is LGHNA and CDR2 YNFKEQ. The CDR3 has 16 amino acids. Trimming took 0 bases from V and 8 from J; bases not matched to a gene: 10. The CDR3 DNA is TGTGCCAGCAGCCAAGAAGGTGGCGGGAGTGTCGATGAGCAGTTCTTC. Translation gives CASSQEGGGSVDEQFF.

V and J are TRBV6-1 and TRBJ1-1; D gene unclear. The CDR3 is 10 amino acids. Germline loops: CDR1 MNHNS, CDR2 SASEGT. V was shortened by 7 bases and J by 7 bases, with 7 bases between the two germline ends. The CDR3 coding sequence is TGTGCCAGCACCTTTGATGAAGCTTTCTTT. It encodes CASTFDEAFF.

The V call is TRBV6-6, the J call TRBJ2-1; a weak D match, TRBD2 (5 bases). The CDR3 totals 14 residues. The V end was cut by 0 bases, the J end by 11 bases, with 14 bases between. The V gene's germline CDR1 is MNHNY and CDR2 SVGAGI (reference sequence). The CDR3 sequence is CASSYSPGERKQFF. In DNA, the CDR3 is TGTGCCAGCAGTTACTCCCCCGGTGAGCGGAAGCAGTTCTTC.

The chain recombines TRBV11-2 with TRBJ2-1, with D perhaps TRBD1 or TRBD2 (5 bases each). Germline V gene sequence: CDR1 SGHAT, CDR2 FQNNGV. V lost 3 bases, J lost 5 bases, and 11 bases lay in between. The CDR3 runs 14 residues. This chain's CDR3 is CASSLGPLNNEQFF. The DNA of the CDR3 is TGTGCCAGCAGCTTGGGACCCCTTAACAATGAGCAGTTCTTC.

The chain uses TRBV29-1 and TRBJ1-1; perhaps TRBD1 as D (5 bases). Germline-derived CDR1 and CDR2 are SQVTM and ANQGSEA. This CDR3 has 12 amino acids. Trimming cost V 4 bases and J 1 base, with 7 bases left between them. CDR3 in DNA: TGCAGCGTTGCCCAGGGGAACACTGAAGCTTTCTTT. Its protein product is CSVAQGNTEAFF.

The chain is built from TRBV10-1 and TRBJ1-6, with D uncertain. The CDR3 sequence is 16 residues long. Trimming stripped 4 bases from V and 0 bases from J, with 10 bases between. From germline, CDR1 is WNHNN and CDR2 SYGVQD (reference sequence). The CDR3 is CASSVDVSSYNSPLHF. The CDR3 DNA reads TGCGCCAGCAGTGTGGACGTTAGCTCCTATAATTCACCCCTCCACTTT.

In DNA form, the CDR3 reads TGTGCCAGCAGCGTCGACAGGGCAGTGGGCAATCAGCCCCAGCATTTT. Translated: CASSVDRAVGNQPQHF. The V gene is TRBV11-2, the J gene TRBJ1-5, with 7 bases matching TRBD1. The CDR3 is 16 amino acids. V lost 5 bases, J lost 2 bases, and 9 bases stayed unmatched. In germline, CDR1 is SGHAT, CDR2 FQNNGV.

This clone was seen more than once but under ten times. V and J are TRBV7-9 and TRBJ2-3, with 11 bases matching TRBD2. Germline CDR1 is SEHNR and CDR2 is FQNEAQ (reference sequence). The CDR3 sequence is 18 residues long. V shed 3 bases, J shed 2 bases, and the junction held 10 bases outside the gene matches. CDR3 region: CASSFPPRLAGNTDTQYF. CDR3 nucleotide sequence: TGTGCCAGCAGCTTCCCTCCTCGACTAGCGGGGAACACAGATACGCAGTATTTT. Based on the CDR3 plus reference TRBV7-9 and TRBJ2-3, the full variable domain is DTGVSQNPRHKITKRGQNVTFRCDPISEHNRLYWYRQTLGQGPEFLTYFQNEAQLEKSRLLSDRFSAERPKGSFSTLEIQRTEQGDSAMYLCASSFPPRLAGNTDTQYFGPGTRLTVL.